This T cell receptor beta chain was captured by sequencing in a study of blood T cell repertoires in COVID-19. The repertoire was sequenced with immunoSEQ multiplex PCR; TCRdb's copy has only in-frame clones and lacks some. Of roughly 230,000 clones in the sample, around 81% were seen once. The length of the CDR3 is 14 residues. CDR1 and CDR2 from the germline V gene are SGHVS and FNYEAQ. V lost 5 bases to trimming and J lost 6 bases; unmatched junction nucleotides: 3. Sequenced input: peripheral blood. The V and J genes are TRBV7-6 and TRBJ2-3, with 12 bases lining up with TRBD2. The clonotype was recovered from a woman between 55 and 75 years old with active or convalescent COVID-19. In DNA, the CDR3 is TGTGCCAGCAGCGATGGGACTAGCGGGGATACGCAGTATTTT. It codes for CASSDGTSGDTQYF.